This T cell receptor beta chain is from a study of cytomegalovirus exposure and HLA in healthy donors. The study, taken as a whole, reports: When analyzed later, the rates of TCR association showed variation by HLA locus, with DRB1 the most and HLA-C the fewest. Within an earlier analysis, most TCR beta V segments proved productive either about 87% or about 30% of the time. The study had only CMV serostatus as immune exposure information.

V lost 1 base to trimming and J lost 5 bases; unmatched junction nucleotides: 2. The CDR3 is 15 amino acids. Per the germline V gene, CDR1 is SGHVS and CDR2 is FNYEAQ. This clone was counted once. Its antigen is not identified. Primers included in the PCR were 60 Vbeta and 13 Jbeta primers. Profiled with immunoSEQ multiplex PCR; TCRdb holds only in-frame clones, not every one. The sample carries about 160,000 clones, roughly 73% recorded once. Sequencing used PBMCs. The origin of this receptor is a woman in her twenties or thirties in good health and CMV-seronegative. The chain recombines TRBV7-6 with TRBJ2-7; 13 nucleotides match TRBD2. CDR3 residues: CASSLEGLAGNEQYF. Here the CDR3 DNA reads TGTGCCAGCAGCTTAGAGGGACTAGCGGGGAACGAGCAGTACTTC.